The table lists the clone carrying this T cell receptor beta chain with a count of one. Its matching antigen is unknown. The CDR3 runs 16 residues. Germline-derived CDR1 and CDR2 are KGHSH and LQKENI. The V end was cut by 4 bases, the J end by 1 base, with 13 bases between. The sample is drawn from a study of shared clonotypes between healthy human individuals. The study ran the assay at deep level. The assay was immunoSEQ multiplex PCR, and TCRdb's table has in-frame clones only and misses some. This sample has roughly 680,000 clones, with 72% found just once. Study-wide results and limits: Only blood was sampled, and tissue TCR repertoires likely differ from blood ones. A reduction in generation probabilities was seen for non-shared clonotypes relative to those shared by all four donors.

The receptor was derived from a woman aged 30 to 39 in good health. This chain links TRBV18 with TRBJ2-2; D call uncertain. Sequenced material: memory CD4+ T cells sorted from blood. Subset noted: CD45RA-negative fraction. The CDR3 loop reads CASSQRQIKNTGELFF. CDR3 DNA sequence: TGTGCCAGCTCACAAAGACAAATTAAGAACACCGGGGAGCTGTTTTTT.